The source of this T cell receptor beta chain is a study of monozygotic twins with inflammatory bowel disease. TCRdb re-called the 5' RACE reads; every CDR3 protein appears as one record, without DNA. The sample shows about 140,000 distinct CDR3 sequences, and around 1.3% sits with its ten largest clones. Germline assignment: CDR1 SGHTA and CDR2 FQGTGA. This CDR3 has 15 amino acids. This receptor was taken from a human donor with ulcerative colitis or Crohn's disease, or a healthy co-twin of an affected twin (not recorded which). This chain links TRBV7-3 with TRBJ2-1; the D gene TCRdb calls, TRBD2, cannot be checked with no DNA. The material sequenced was blood. The CDR3 reads CASSFSGGTYNEQFF.